Shown below are 21 T cell receptor beta chains from a single sample sequenced in a study of blood T cell repertoires in COVID-19. TCRdb keeps only in-frame clones here, not all; method: immunoSEQ multiplex PCR. The sample carries fewer than 450,000 clones, 88% recorded once. Sequenced input: peripheral blood. These receptors all stem from a woman in her forties or fifties with COVID-19, enrolled during active disease.

The V gene is TRBV2, the J gene TRBJ2-1; 9 positions agree with TRBD2. Germline V gene lookup returns CDR1 SNHLY and CDR2 FYNNEI. V trimming: 7 bases; J trimming: 7 bases; junction bases outside the gene matches: 11. The CDR3 consists of 15 residues. CDR3 nucleotides: TGTGCCAGCACCGGGGGCACTCTAGCGGGGAATGAGCAGTTCTTC. Amino acid sequence: CASTGGTLAGNEQFF.

This chain joins TRBV5-4 and TRBJ2-3; 11 nucleotides match TRBD2. Germline V gene sequence: CDR1 SGHNT, CDR2 YYREEE (reference sequence). The V gene end was trimmed by 0 bases and the J gene end by 2 bases; junction bases not matched to a gene: 2. The CDR3 extends over 16 amino acids. The CDR3, as DNA: TGTGCCAGCAGCTTGGGACTAGCGGGGTCCACAGATACGCAGTATTTT. Translation: CASSLGLAGSTDTQYF.

The chain employs TRBV3-1 (or the pseudogene TRBV3-2) and TRBJ2-2; TRBD1 might be the D (6 bases). Germline assignment: CDR1 LGHDT and CDR2 YNNKEL (reference sequence). The CDR3 spans 15 residues. Between the trimmed V and J ends, which lost 4 bases and 2 bases, there was a span of 11 bases. The CDR3: CASSPQGANTGELFF. In nucleotides, the CDR3 is TGTGCCAGCAGCCCACAGGGAGCAAACACCGGGGAGCTGTTTTTT.

Points on this clone: The same CDR3 can be traced to other DNA sequences in this sample. The chain has TRBV5-1 and TRBJ1-1, with 10 bases that match TRBD1. The trim removed 3 bases at V and 5 bases at J, leaving 1 base unmatched. The CDR3 spans 13 residues. Germline assignment: CDR1 SGHRS and CDR2 YFSETQ. The CDR3 DNA follows: TGCGCCAGCAGCTCGGGACAGGGGACTGAAGCTTTCTTT. Amino acid sequence: CASSSGQGTEAFF.

This clone has a count of ten or more. The rearrangement links TRBV27 to TRBJ1-1; D unresolved. Germline V gene lookup returns CDR1 MNHEY and CDR2 SMNVEV (reference sequence). The CDR3 runs 14 residues. Trimming removed 3 bases at V and 1 base at J, with 9 bases between. The chain's CDR3 is CASSLRGKNTEAFF. CDR3 DNA sequence: TGTGCCAGCAGTTTGCGGGGAAAGAACACTGAAGCTTTCTTT.

This chain links TRBV15 with TRBJ1-1; 7 bases align to TRBD1. The CDR3 totals 14 residues. Germline V CDR1 and CDR2: LNHNV, YYDKDF (reference sequence). J was trimmed by 4 bases and V by 1 base; bases with no gene match: 3. Written as DNA, the CDR3 is TGTGCCACCAGCAGAGTCGCAGGGGGCACTGAAGCTTTCTTT. Translating gives CATSRVAGGTEAFF. The full variable domain, with the rest looked up from reference TRBV15 and TRBJ1-1, is DAMVIQNPRYQVTQFGKPVTLSCSQTLNHNVMYWYQQKSSQAPKLLFHYYDKDFNNEADTPDNFQSRRPNTSFCFLDIRSPGLGDTAMYLCATSRVAGGTEAFFGQGTRLTVV.

The CDR3, as DNA: TGTGCCAGCGTCGACAGGGCCAATGAGCAGTTCTTC. Encoded protein: CASVDRANEQFF. The V gene is TRBV6-5, the J gene TRBJ2-1; TRBD1 agrees at 7 bases. After removal of 8 bases from V and 6 bases from J, the junction contained 4 bases not matched to a gene. This CDR3 contains 12 residues. Germline CDR1 reads MNHEY; CDR2 reads SVGAGI.

V is TRBV11-2 and J is TRBJ1-1; TRBD1 might be the D (5 bases). The CDR3 sequence is 14 residues long. Germline CDR1 reads SGHAT; CDR2 reads FQNNGV. Between the trimmed V and J ends, which lost 3 bases and 5 bases, there was a span of 13 bases. The CDR3 region has the DNA TGTGCCAGCAGCTTTGCAAGGGGAGGGACTGAAGCTTTCTTT. This codes for CASSFARGGTEAFF. Together with reference TRBV11-2 and TRBJ1-1, the CDR3 gives the full variable domain: EAGVAQSPRYKIIEKRQSVAFWCNPISGHATLYWYQQILGQGPKLLIQFQNNGVVDDSQLPKDRFSAERLKGVDSTLKIQPAKLEDSAVYLCASSFARGGTEAFFGQGTRLTVV.

In its sample, this clone was seen once. The chain couples TRBV29-1 to TRBJ2-3; D ambiguous. The CDR3 is made up of 11 amino acids. The germline gives CDR1 SQVTM, CDR2 ANQGSEA. Trimming cost V 1 base and J 5 bases, with 4 bases left between them. The CDR3 loop reads CSVEVIDTQYF. CDR3 sequence (DNA): TGCAGCGTTGAAGTCATAGATACGCAGTATTTT.

The rearrangement joins TRBV6-5 to TRBJ2-5; D may be TRBD2 (6 bases). The CDR3 loop spans 15 amino acids. Germline V gene lookup returns CDR1 MNHEY and CDR2 SVGAGI. Trimming took off 6 bases at V and 4 bases at J, with 18 bases between the two ends. The CDR3 reads CASSQGTGDGETQYF. The CDR3 nucleotides read TGTGCCAGCAGCCAGGGTACGGGAGATGGAGAGACCCAGTACTTC.

The J gene is TRBJ2-3, the V gene TRBV7-9; TRBD2 aligns across 9 bases. CDR1 and CDR2 from the germline V gene are SEHNR and FQNEAQ (reference sequence). The CDR3 has 18 residues. After removal of 5 bases from V and 3 bases from J, the junction contained 15 bases not matched to a gene. The CDR3 here is CASSPYGGGASQTDTQYF. The CDR3 DNA is TGTGCCAGCAGCCCGTATGGCGGGGGGGCTTCACAAACAGATACGCAGTATTTT.

This chain joins TRBV7-9 and TRBJ2-3, with D perhaps TRBD2 (7 bases). This CDR3 spans 18 amino acids. V was shortened by 7 bases and J by 8 bases, with 31 bases between the two germline ends. The germline CDR1 and CDR2 sequences are SEHNR and FQNEAQ (reference sequence). CDR3 loop: CASTSRVGGARLVGTQYF. CDR3 sequence (DNA): TGTGCCAGCACCTCTAGGGTAGGGGGGGCCAGACTGGTAGGTACGCAGTATTTT.

The chain has TRBV5-6 and TRBJ2-7; perhaps TRBD2 as D (5 bases). There are 14 residues in the CDR3. Germline lookup yields CDR1 SGHDT and CDR2 YYEEEE. Trimming took 3 bases from V and 6 from J, leaving 16 bases between them. CDR3 nucleotide sequence: TGTGCCAGCAGCTACCCATCGGCGGGTTCCGAGCAGTACTTC. This gives the protein CASSYPSAGSEQYF.

The V gene is TRBV2, the J gene TRBJ1-1, with D uncertain. The V gene lost 0 bases and the J gene lost 7 bases, with 9 bases spanning the gap. Germline V lookup: CDR1 SNHLY, CDR2 FYNNEI. The CDR3 contains 13 residues. The CDR3 reads CASSEALRNEAFF. The CDR3 DNA is TGTGCCAGCAGTGAAGCCTTGAGAAATGAAGCTTTCTTT.

The chain carries TRBV3-1 (or the pseudogene TRBV3-2) and TRBJ2-3, with D perhaps matching TRBD2 (5 bases). Germline V gene data show CDR1 as LGHDT and CDR2 as YNNKEL (reference sequence). V was trimmed by 0 bases and J by 0 bases, leaving 13 bases between them. The CDR3 loop spans 17 amino acids. The CDR3 loop reads CASSQEVGLASTDTQYF. In nucleotides, the CDR3 is TGTGCCAGCAGCCAAGAAGTAGGGCTAGCTAGCACAGATACGCAGTATTTT.

This chain joins TRBV3-1 (or the pseudogene TRBV3-2) and TRBJ2-7, with 8 positions matching TRBD1. CDR1 and CDR2 from the germline V gene are LGHDT and YNNKEL (reference sequence). The CDR3 spans 12 residues. V lost 8 bases and J lost 6; bases outside the gene matches: 6. The CDR3 reads CASSGQGTEQYF. The CDR3 nucleotides are TGTGCCAGCTCAGGACAGGGTACCGAGCAGTACTTC.

This clone has more than one count but fewer than ten. V gene TRBV7-8 combines with J gene TRBJ2-1; the D is unclear. Germline CDR1 and CDR2: SGHVS and FQNEAQ. This CDR3 spans 11 amino acids. V was pared by 6 bases and J by 9 bases, with 9 bases between. CDR3 loop: CASSNAVEQFF. CDR3 bases: TGTGCCAGCAGTAATGCGGTTGAGCAGTTCTTC.

The V and J genes are TRBV11-1 and TRBJ2-7, with D tentatively TRBD1 (6 bases). The CDR3 covers 14 residues. V was pared by 4 bases and J by 4 bases, with 14 bases between. Germline loops: CDR1 SGHAT, CDR2 FQDESV (reference sequence). The CDR3 DNA is TGTGCCAGCAGCTCCTCCAGGGGTCGATACGAGCAGTACTTC. Translated, it gives CASSSSRGRYEQYF.

The genes are TRBV11-3 and TRBJ2-1, with 13 bases that match TRBD2. The ends lost 6 bases at V and 8 bases at J; junction bases unmatched: 7. The CDR3 is 15 residues long. The germline CDR1 and CDR2 sequences are SGHNT and YENEEA. The chain's CDR3 is CASSRGLAGVDEQFF. The CDR3 DNA sequence: TGTGCCAGCAGTCGCGGACTAGCGGGGGTGGATGAGCAGTTCTTC.

CDR3 region: CASSVGGGAPSNEQFF. CDR3 DNA: TGTGCCAGCAGCGTAGGGGGAGGGGCCCCTTCCAATGAGCAGTTCTTC. The chain is built from TRBV9 and TRBJ2-1; 7 nucleotides match TRBD2. Trimming took 0 bases from V and 6 from J; bases not matched to a gene: 9. The CDR3 covers 16 residues. Germline CDR1 reads SGDLS; CDR2 reads YYNGEE.

The chain links TRBV5-1 to TRBJ1-3; D perhaps matches TRBD1 (5 bases). CDR3 length equals 15 residues. The germline V and J ends were trimmed by 3 bases and 0 bases, with 10 bases remaining between them. The germline CDR1 and CDR2 sequences are SGHRS and YFSETQ. Written as DNA, the CDR3 is TGCGCCAGCAGCTCCAACAGGTTCTCTGGAAACACCATATATTTT. Amino acids: CASSSNRFSGNTIYF.